Below are 6 T cell receptor beta chains sequenced from a single sample in a study of blood T cell repertoires in COVID-19. The protocol was immunoSEQ multiplex PCR, while the TCRdb copy is restricted to in-frame clones and leaves out a portion. The data hold 200,000 to 250,000 clones, with 80% to 90% observed a single time. The sample taken for sequencing was PBMCs or T cells enriched from blood (not recorded which). The source of these receptors is a woman aged 45-60 years in a cohort exposed to, infected with or recovered from COVID-19 (not recorded which).

The sample holds one count of this clone. V usage is TRBV7-2 and J usage is TRBJ2-1; D might be TRBD1 (6 bases). Trimming pared 1 base from V and 4 bases from J, leaving 17 bases between. The CDR3 sequence is 17 residues long. Looked up from germline, CDR1 is SGHTA and CDR2 is FQGNSA. The CDR3 is CASSLDLQWGRYNEQFF. CDR3 bases: TGTGCCAGCAGCTTAGACCTCCAGTGGGGGCGTTACAATGAGCAGTTCTTC.

CDR3 in amino acids: CASSLVPAGTTGELFF. The CDR3 DNA reads as TGTGCCAGCAGCTTAGTCCCAGCGGGGACCACCGGGGAGCTGTTTTTT. This chain connects TRBV7-2 to TRBJ2-2, with TRBD2 identical over 7 bases. The CDR3 runs to 16 residues. After removal of 1 base from V and 4 bases from J, the junction contained 6 bases not matched to a gene. Germline assignment: CDR1 SGHTA and CDR2 FQGNSA.

V and J are TRBV10-3 and TRBJ2-3; TRBD2 is a possible D gene (6 bases). The CDR3 has 19 residues. V was shortened by 3 bases and J by 1 base, with 23 bases between the two germline ends. The germline CDR1 and CDR2 sequences are ENHRY and SYGVKD. The CDR3 nucleotides are TGTGCCATCAGTGATCGACGCAAACTCCGGGACTGGGGCACAGATACGCAGTATTTT. This encodes CAISDRRKLRDWGTDTQYF.

The chain recombines TRBV6-2 or TRBV6-3 with TRBJ2-3; the D gene is possibly TRBD2 (6 bases). CDR1 MNHEY and CDR2 SVGEGT come from the germline V gene. The CDR3 runs to 14 residues. V lost 4 bases, J lost 5 bases, and 13 bases lay in between. The CDR3 bases are TGTGCCAGCAGTTGGAGGGCAGGGAGAGATACGCAGTATTTT. Translated: CASSWRAGRDTQYF.

The rearrangement links TRBV4-3 to TRBJ1-2; no clear D gene. V was pared by 0 bases and J by 3 bases, with 14 bases between. The CDR3 sequence is 16 residues long. Germline V gene sequence: CDR1 LGHNA, CDR2 YSLEER. The CDR3 bases are TGCGCCAGCAGCCAAGATGGGCGTCAGAGCTACTATGGCTACACCTTC. It yields the protein CASSQDGRQSYYGYTF.

A few counts support this clone. The chain is built from TRBV4-3 and TRBJ2-2; 7 nucleotides agree with TRBD2. J lost 6 bases, V lost 2 bases, and 6 bases had no gene match. Germline V lookup: CDR1 LGHNA, CDR2 YSLEER. The CDR3 runs to 15 residues. The CDR3 loop is CASSQREGHSGELFF. CDR3 in DNA: TGCGCCAGCAGCCAAAGGGAGGGGCATTCCGGGGAGCTGTTTTTT.